Shown below are 27 T cell receptor beta chains from a single sample sequenced in a study. TCRdb ran MiXCR on the RT-PCR reads and lists one entry per CDR3 protein. The data show approximately 720,000 distinct CDR3 sequences, 13% to 15% seen once. The source material was memory CD4+ T cells from blood. These receptors were obtained from a female donor in good health, serving as a healthy control.

This clonotype has more than one count but fewer than ten. V and J are TRBV7-2 and TRBJ2-3, with D hard to call. The CDR3 sequence is 14 residues long. V lost 2 bases and J lost 12, with 18 bases in between. In germline, CDR1 is SGHTA, CDR2 FQGNSA. In DNA, the CDR3 is TGTGCCAGCAGCTTATACTACCCGGCCCCGGTTCAGTATTTT. Amino acid sequence: CASSLYYPAPVQYF.

The table lists this clonotype with many counts. The V gene is TRBV15, the J gene TRBJ2-3; D not resolved. The V end was cut by 1 base, the J end by 3 bases, with 8 bases between. CDR1 is LNHNV, CDR2 YYDKDF, per germline (reference sequence). The CDR3 runs to 14 residues. CDR3 nucleotides: TGTGCCACCAGCAGAGTAACGGTTACAGATACGCAGTATTTT. Translating gives CATSRVTVTDTQYF.

The genes are TRBV6-2 or TRBV6-3 and TRBJ2-5; D remains unclear. Trimming stripped 2 bases from V and 1 base from J, with 11 bases between. The CDR3 contains 15 residues. Germline CDR1 and CDR2: MNHEY and SVGEGT. In nucleotides, the CDR3 is TGTGCCAGCAGTTACGGTCCCGGGTCCCAAGAGACCCAGTACTTC. Amino acid sequence: CASSYGPGSQETQYF.

The table lists this clonotype with many counts. The chain has TRBV15 and TRBJ2-6; weak D call: TRBD1 (5 bases). The CDR3 loop spans 19 amino acids. V was trimmed by 0 bases and J by 0 bases, leaving 15 bases between them. Germline CDR1 and CDR2: LNHNV and YYDKDF (reference sequence). CDR3 loop: CATSRDIFQDNSGANVLTF. As DNA, the CDR3 is TGTGCCACCAGCAGAGATATTTTCCAGGACAACTCTGGGGCCAACGTCCTGACTTTC.

In its sample, this clonotype was seen many times. The chain uses TRBV6-5 and TRBJ2-3; D possibly corresponds to TRBD1 (5 bases). Germline CDR1 is MNHEY and CDR2 is SVGAGI. CDR3 size: 14 residues. V lost 6 bases, J lost 3 bases, and 13 bases lay in between. The CDR3 region has the DNA TGTGCCAGCAGCCCTACTCAGGGTACAGATACGCAGTATTTT. It yields the protein CASSPTQGTDTQYF.

CDR3 in DNA: TGCAGCGGATTTGGGACGGGCACTGAAGCTTTCTTT. Amino acid sequence: CSGFGTGTEAFF. This sequence joins TRBV29-1 and TRBJ1-1; tentatively, D is TRBD1 (5 bases). This CDR3 contains 12 residues. CDR1 and CDR2 (germline): SQVTM, ANQGSEA. V lost 7 bases and J 4 bases, leaving 13 bases between the germline ends.

This chain uses TRBV6-5 with TRBJ2-7; TRBD1 might be the D (5 bases). Germline CDR1 is MNHEY and CDR2 is SVGAGI. This CDR3 is 13 amino acids long. Trimming removed 6 bases at V and 3 bases at J, with 12 bases between. The CDR3 nucleotides are TGTGCCAGCAGGGCGGACAACAACTACGAGCAGTACTTC. It encodes CASRADNNYEQYF.

In its sample, this clonotype was seen many times. The chain combines TRBV4-1 with TRBJ2-1; 12 nucleotides agree with TRBD2. Trimming cost V 0 bases and J 13 bases; bases outside gene matches: 7. CDR1 MGHRA and CDR2 YSYEKL come from the germline V gene. CDR3 length: 15 residues. CDR3 loop: CASSQDPTSGSVQFF. As DNA, the CDR3 is TGCGCCAGCAGCCAAGATCCGACTAGCGGGAGCGTACAGTTCTTC.

This clonotype was observed a few times. This rearrangement joins TRBV6-1 to TRBJ1-5, with D perhaps TRBD1 (6 bases). Trimming cost V 6 bases and J 2 bases, with 14 bases left between them. This CDR3 has 15 amino acids. Germline V CDR1 and CDR2: MNHNS, SASEGT. Here the CDR3 reads CASSLQGLGNQPQHF. CDR3 nucleotides: TGTGCCAGCAGCCTACAGGGTCTCGGCAATCAGCCCCAGCATTTT.

A few counts support this clonotype. This chain links TRBV15 with TRBJ1-1; D is unresolved. The V end was cut by 3 bases, the J end by 1 base, with 6 bases between. The CDR3 totals 13 residues. Germline loops: CDR1 LNHNV, CDR2 YYDKDF (reference sequence). CDR3 DNA sequence: TGTGCCACCAGCAGGACAAAGAACACTGAAGCTTTCTTT. It translates to CATSRTKNTEAFF.

Only a few counts were recorded for this clonotype. V gene TRBV15 combines with J gene TRBJ2-2; weak D call: TRBD2 (6 bases). V dropped 3 bases and J dropped 2 bases, with 16 bases sitting between them. The CDR3 has 17 residues. Germline V gives CDR1 LNHNV, CDR2 YYDKDF (reference sequence). The CDR3 protein is CATSRGGRGFNTGELFF. CDR3 bases: TGTGCCACCAGCAGGGGTGGACGGGGGTTCAACACCGGGGAGCTGTTTTTT.

The rearrangement links TRBV15 to TRBJ1-5, with D hard to call. The V and J ends lost 0 bases and 2 bases respectively, with 11 bases between them. The CDR3 consists of 16 residues. The germline gives CDR1 LNHNV, CDR2 YYDKDF (reference sequence). The CDR3 sequence: CATSRDPGPRNQPQHF. The CDR3 DNA reads TGTGCCACCAGCAGAGATCCGGGCCCACGCAATCAGCCCCAGCATTTT.

This chain links TRBV28 with TRBJ1-5, with no clear D. V lost 5 bases to trimming and J lost 1 base, with 12 bases between them. CDR3 size: 15 residues. From germline, CDR1 is MDHEN and CDR2 SYDVKM. The CDR3 reads CASSLSPWSNQPQHF. The CDR3 nucleotides read TGTGCCAGCAGTCTTTCTCCCTGGAGCAATCAGCCCCAGCATTTT. Full variable domain (outside the CDR3, taken from reference TRBV28 and TRBJ1-5): DVKVTQSSRYLVKRTGEKVFLECVQDMDHENMFWYRQDPGLGLRLIYFSYDVKMKEKGDIPEGYSVSREKKERFSLILESASTNQTSMYLCASSLSPWSNQPQHFGDGTRLSIL.

This clonotype was seen a few times. The chain employs TRBV7-2 and TRBJ1-5; the match to TRBD1 covers 7 bases. The CDR3 spans 15 residues. The V segment lost 3 bases and the J segment 3 bases; nucleotides outside the gene matches: 5. From germline, CDR1 is SGHTA and CDR2 FQGNSA. CDR3 nucleotide sequence: TGTGCCAGCAGCTTGACGGGACAGCTCAATCAGCCCCAGCATTTT. Protein: CASSLTGQLNQPQHF.

This chain joins TRBV3-1 and TRBJ2-2, with 14 bases matching TRBD2. The ends lost 0 bases at V and 12 bases at J; junction bases unmatched: 3. The CDR3 is 15 amino acids. Germline V gene data show CDR1 as LGHDT and CDR2 as YNNKEL (reference sequence). CDR3 sequence (DNA): TGTGCCAGCAGCCAAGATAGGACTAGCGGGAGGAAGCTGTTTTTT. Protein sequence: CASSQDRTSGRKLFF.

This clonotype was counted only a few times. The CDR3 DNA reads TGCAGCGTGATCGACGGATCGAACACTGAAGCTTTCTTT. Protein sequence: CSVIDGSNTEAFF. The chain employs TRBV29-1 and TRBJ1-1; D is uncertain. The CDR3 sequence is 13 residues long. The V and J ends lost 6 bases and 1 base respectively, with 12 bases between them. Germline CDR1 reads SQVTM; CDR2 reads ANQGSEA. Complete variable domain (other parts from reference TRBV29-1 and TRBJ1-1): SAVISQKPSRDICQRGTSLTIQCQVDSQVTMMFWYRQQPGQSLTLIATANQGSEATYESGFVIDKFPISRPNLTFSTLTVSNMSPEDSSIYLCSVIDGSNTEAFFGQGTRLTVV.

This clonotype has a handful of counts. The V call is TRBV18, the J call TRBJ2-7, with D tentatively TRBD1 (5 bases). Germline CDR1 and CDR2: KGHSH and LQKENI. CDR3 length: 13 amino acids. The germline V and J ends were trimmed by 6 bases and 7 bases, with 16 bases remaining between them. The DNA for the CDR3 is TGTGCCAGCTCCCAGGGTCAGGACACTGAGCAGTACTTC. It specifies CASSQGQDTEQYF.

This clonotype was detected only a few times. The chain has TRBV20-1 and TRBJ1-1; D gene ambiguous. This CDR3 contains 13 residues. From germline, CDR1 is DFQATT and CDR2 SNEGSKA (reference sequence). The V and J ends lost 4 bases and 1 base respectively, with 10 bases between them. CDR3: CSATTTQNTEAFF. CDR3 coding DNA: TGCAGTGCTACAACGACCCAGAACACTGAAGCTTTCTTT.

The CDR3 spells CASSQVPGSNYGYTF. The CDR3 bases are TGCGCCAGCAGCCAAGTACCGGGATCTAACTATGGCTACACCTTC. The chain couples TRBV4-3 to TRBJ1-2; D is uncertain. This CDR3 comprises 15 residues. CDR1 LGHNA and CDR2 YSLEER come from the germline V gene. V dropped 1 base and J dropped 0 bases, with 9 bases sitting between them.

This clonotype was recorded many times. The chain joins TRBV7-9 to TRBJ2-5, with 8 bases aligning to TRBD2. The CDR3 has 14 residues. V lost 3 bases and J lost 5; bases outside the gene matches: 5. Germline V lookup: CDR1 SEHNR, CDR2 FQNEAQ (reference sequence). CDR3 region: CASSFVAGGETQYF. For the CDR3, the DNA is TGTGCCAGCAGCTTCGTTGCGGGAGGCGAGACCCAGTACTTC.

Only a few counts were recorded for this clonotype. The genes are TRBV10-2 and TRBJ2-5, with D unresolved. The V gene's germline CDR1 is WSHSY and CDR2 SAAADI. V lost 2 bases to trimming and J lost 3 bases, with 10 bases between them. This CDR3 is built from 14 residues. CDR3 amino acids: CASSEREIKETQYF. The DNA of the CDR3 is TGCGCCAGCAGTGAGAGAGAGATTAAAGAGACCCAGTACTTC.

The V and J genes are TRBV12-3 or TRBV12-4 and TRBJ1-4; 10 bases fit TRBD1. The CDR3 runs 15 residues. The V segment lost 6 bases and the J segment 3 bases; nucleotides outside the gene matches: 4. The CDR3 DNA is TGTGCCAGCAGGCGACAGGGGGCTTCTAATGAAAAACTGTTTTTT. Its translation: CASRRQGASNEKLFF.

The chain combines TRBV3-1 with TRBJ2-5; D gene ambiguous. The CDR3 has 16 amino acids. V lost 3 bases to trimming and J lost 2 bases, with 16 bases between them. Germline V gene sequence: CDR1 LGHDT, CDR2 YNNKEL (reference sequence). This chain's CDR3 is CASSQLGKGYQETQYF. In DNA form, the CDR3 reads TGTGCCAGCAGCCAGCTTGGCAAGGGTTATCAAGAGACCCAGTACTTC.

Remarks on this clonotype: This may be a read error: a much more frequent sequence differs by one nucleotide. CDR3: CASSSDRGQAYEQYF. CDR3 in DNA: TGTGCCAGCAGCTCGGACAGGGGGCAGGCGTACGAGCAGTACTTC. This rearrangement joins TRBV7-9 to TRBJ2-7; 11 bases match TRBD1. Germline assignment: CDR1 SEHNR and CDR2 FQNEAQ (reference sequence). The CDR3 spans 15 residues. Germline trimming cut 4 bases from V and 4 bases from J; bases unmatched to any gene: 6.

This clonotype was seen repeatedly, ten times or more. This chain joins TRBV29-1 and TRBJ2-1; 7 bases fit TRBD2. This CDR3 contains 15 residues. Trimming cost V 6 bases and J 6 bases; bases outside gene matches: 14. Germline V gene lookup returns CDR1 SQVTM and CDR2 ANQGSEA. The CDR3 loop is CSVTRGSSAGNEQFF. The DNA for the CDR3 is TGCAGCGTGACTCGCGGGAGCTCCGCAGGCAATGAGCAGTTCTTC.

Many counts were recorded for this clonotype. The chain links TRBV5-1 to TRBJ2-7; D tentatively fits TRBD1 or TRBD2 (5 bases each). The V gene's germline CDR1 is SGHRS and CDR2 YFSETQ. The CDR3 has 16 amino acids. Trimming stripped 4 bases from V and 3 bases from J, with 20 bases between. CDR3 in DNA: TGCGCCAGCAGCGTAGGGGACGGCGCACTAGTCTACGAGCAGTACTTC. Protein: CASSVGDGALVYEQYF.

This clonotype has ten or more counts. The chain joins TRBV10-3 to TRBJ2-1, with 11 bases identical to TRBD1. The germline gives CDR1 ENHRY, CDR2 SYGVKD. The CDR3 spans 15 residues. V dropped 2 bases and J dropped 10; count of bases not matched to a gene: 7. The CDR3 here is CAISEPRTGGVEQFF. CDR3 coding DNA: TGTGCCATCAGTGAGCCACGGACAGGGGGCGTGGAGCAGTTCTTC.